This TCR beta chain was identified in a study of T-cell memory formation after mild COVID-19 (dated by TCRdb to the early 2020s). Regarding the research as a whole: Most TCR sequence clusters were specific to one of the two donors. In a couple of donors, T-cell clones that expanded and contracted after mild COVID-19 were tracked by sequencing TCRalpha and TCRbeta repertoires over time. Two young, previously healthy adult volunteers made up the cohort, one male and one female.

Ficoll-Paque density gradient centrifugation was the method used to isolate PBMCs. A word on this clonotype: Its antigen specificity is not known. Per-nucleotide qualities are absent, and no much larger clonotype sits a single base away.

Looking up the germline V gene (reference sequence) yields CDR1 MNHEY and CDR2 SMNVEV. V is reduced by 6 bases and J by 7 bases, leaving a spacing of 15 bases between them. Spanning cysteine to phenylalanine, the CDR3 consists of 13 amino acids. Only the CDR3 portion is preserved as DNA: 39 bases, with reading frame beginning at the first base. Here is what the overall study found, with its caveats: Clones contracting from day 15 to 85 had balanced CD4/CD8 phenotypes, while a second wave expanding from day 15 to 37 was biased towards CD4+. Contracting CD4+ clones turned up mainly in the CM and EM memory subsets, whereas EMRA was where CD8+ clones were enriched. The study covered only two mild cases, and larger cohorts including severe cases with pre-infection samples were considered necessary. Some responding clones were detected in pre-infection memory, suggesting pre-existing cross-reactive memory T cells joined the SARS-CoV-2 response. Whether the second-wave clones peaking on day 37 were SARS-CoV-2 specific was not confirmed.

The sequencing machine was an Illumina NovaSeq 6000. cDNA libraries for TCRalpha and TCRbeta were prepared by 5'RACE using constant-segment primers, with sample barcodes and unique molecular identifiers added. Trizol reagent was used to extract RNA from every sample. Libraries were amplified in two PCR steps, with a second sample barcode and Illumina TruSeq adapters added in the second step. Sequencing of the libraries was done on an Illumina NovaSeq, producing 2 x 150 bp paired-end reads. On the study's bioinformatics: The reads were demultiplexed and collapsed into UMI-guided consensus sequences using migec v1.2.7. With mixcr v2.1.11, UMI consensuses were aligned to TRA and TRB V and J templates and assembled into clonotypes. Clonotypes were classified as expanded or contracted when called significant by both edgeR and NoisET, with noise models trained on biological replicates. edgeR calls used a false discovery rate-adjusted p below 0.01 and a log2 fold-change threshold of 1. As an exploratory analysis of dynamics, max-normalized trajectories of the 1000 most abundant clonotypes were examined by PCA with hierarchical clustering. The CD4 or CD8 phenotype of responding clones was assigned using the separately sequenced CD4+ and CD8+ repertoires. The public sequencing data were trimmed at Q25 with fastp and processed into clonotypes with MiXCR by TCRdb, which kept only in-frame beta chains. When rows share a CDR3 protein, they turn into one entry using the most common DNA and genes. TCRdb's processing, not the authors', yielded these V and J calls. This sample lists about 400,000 distinct CDR3 sequences; roughly 24% were detected once. The ten most abundant clones make up 8.8% of the sample.

The sequencing sample was made of PBMCs or a T cell subset sorted from them (not recorded which). The chain is assembled from TRBV27 and TRBJ1-2; TRBD1 is possibly the D segment (5 matching bases). This sequence originates from an adult woman who had mild COVID-19 (a few samples of this study predate the infection). The sample titles of this study are shuffled in the database, so cell type and time point are left out; the donor was told from shared clones. The CDR3 protein: CASRGTPGSGYTF. Here is the DNA: TGTGCCAGCAGGGGGACCCCCGGGAGTGGCTACACCTTC.